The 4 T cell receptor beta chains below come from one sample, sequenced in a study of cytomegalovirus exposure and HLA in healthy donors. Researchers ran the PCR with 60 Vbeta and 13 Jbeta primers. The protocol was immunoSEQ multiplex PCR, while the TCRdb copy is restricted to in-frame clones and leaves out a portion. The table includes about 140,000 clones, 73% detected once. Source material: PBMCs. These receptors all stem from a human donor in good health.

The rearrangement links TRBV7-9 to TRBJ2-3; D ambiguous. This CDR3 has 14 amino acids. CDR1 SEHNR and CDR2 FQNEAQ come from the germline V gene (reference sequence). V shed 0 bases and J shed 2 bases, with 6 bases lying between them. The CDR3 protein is CASSLATDTDTQYF. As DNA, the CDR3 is TGTGCCAGCAGCTTAGCCACAGACACAGATACGCAGTATTTT.

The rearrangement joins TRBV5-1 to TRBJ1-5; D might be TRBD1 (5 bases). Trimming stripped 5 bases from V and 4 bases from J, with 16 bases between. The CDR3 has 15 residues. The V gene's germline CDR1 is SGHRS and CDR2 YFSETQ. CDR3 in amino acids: CASSWEGLGNQPQHF. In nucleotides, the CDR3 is TGCGCCAGCAGTTGGGAGGGGCTAGGGAATCAGCCCCAGCATTTT.

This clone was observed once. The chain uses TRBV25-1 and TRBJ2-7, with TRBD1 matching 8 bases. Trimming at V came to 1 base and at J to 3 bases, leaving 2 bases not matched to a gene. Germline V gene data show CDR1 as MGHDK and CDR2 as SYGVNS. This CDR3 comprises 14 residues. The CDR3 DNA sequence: TGTGCCAGCAGTGAATCAGGGGGCAACTACGAGCAGTACTTC. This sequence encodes CASSESGGNYEQYF.

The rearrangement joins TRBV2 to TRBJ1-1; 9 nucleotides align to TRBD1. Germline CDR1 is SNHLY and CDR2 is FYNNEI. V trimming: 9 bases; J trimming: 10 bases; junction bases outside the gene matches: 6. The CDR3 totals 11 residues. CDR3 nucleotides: TGTGCCAGGGACAGGGGCAGCGGAGCTTTCTTT. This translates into CARDRGSGAFF.